The 20 T cell receptor beta chains below were found in one sample sequenced in a study of blood T cell repertoires in COVID-19. Only in-frame clones appear in the TCRdb table, and some are missing; sequencing was by immunoSEQ multiplex PCR. Of 150,000 to 200,000 clones listed, less than 85% are singletons. The sample comprised peripheral blood. These receptors were taken from a human donor with acute or convalescent COVID-19. The donor label of this sample is uncertain.

The V gene is TRBV7-2, the J gene TRBJ1-2; D is uncertain. With 4 bases removed from V and 8 bases from J, the gap between germline ends came to 17 bases. CDR1 and CDR2 from the germline V gene are SGHTA and FQGNSA. The CDR3 sequence is 14 residues long. CDR3 amino acids: CASSWTPGAEGYTF. The CDR3 DNA reads TGTGCCAGCAGCTGGACTCCAGGAGCAGAGGGCTACACCTTC.

The rearrangement joins TRBV25-1 to TRBJ1-1; maybe TRBD1 (6 bases). This CDR3 spans 15 amino acids. The germline V gene encodes CDR1 MGHDK and CDR2 SYGVNS. V lost 2 bases, J lost 4 bases, and 14 bases lay in between. CDR3 nucleotides: TGTGCCAGCAGTGAACTCCCACAGGGCGGCACTGAAGCTTTCTTT. Translating gives CASSELPQGGTEAFF.

The rearrangement links TRBV10-3 to TRBJ1-1; 10 nucleotides align to TRBD1. CDR1 is ENHRY, CDR2 SYGVKD, per germline. The length of the CDR3 is 17 residues. With V trimmed by 4 bases and J by 6 bases, 14 bases remained unmatched. The CDR3 region is CAISALLDRGRFAEAFF. The CDR3 nucleotides read TGTGCCATCAGTGCCCTACTCGACAGGGGGCGGTTCGCTGAAGCTTTCTTT.

This chain joins TRBV2 and TRBJ1-1; 7 bases are a match to TRBD1. CDR3 size: 14 residues. V shed 6 bases and J 1 base; nucleotides not matched to a gene: 5. The germline V gene encodes CDR1 SNHLY and CDR2 FYNNEI. The CDR3: CASRDRPENTEAFF. Here the CDR3 DNA reads TGTGCCAGCAGGGACAGGCCGGAGAACACTGAAGCTTTCTTT. Full variable domain (remainder filled in from reference TRBV2 and TRBJ1-1): EPEVTQTPSHQVTQMGQEVILRCVPISNHLYFYWYRQILGQKVEFLVSFYNNEISEKSEIFDDQFSVERPDGSNFTLKIRSTKLEDSAMYFCASRDRPENTEAFFGQGTRLTVV.

The rearrangement uses TRBV3-1 (or the pseudogene TRBV3-2) and TRBJ1-4; possibly TRBD1 for D (6 bases). CDR1 and CDR2 from the germline V gene are LGHDT and YNNKEL (reference sequence). This CDR3 is built from 15 residues. V dropped 3 bases and J dropped 7 bases, with 15 bases sitting between them. The CDR3 loop reads CASSQSGGLSEKLFF. The CDR3 nucleotides are TGTGCCAGCAGCCAGAGCGGGGGGCTGAGTGAAAAACTGTTTTTT.

V is TRBV15 and J is TRBJ1-1; D is possibly TRBD1 (5 bases). Germline CDR1 reads LNHNV; CDR2 reads YYDKDF (reference sequence). CDR3 length: 15 amino acids. The germline V and J ends were trimmed by 0 bases and 5 bases, with 13 bases remaining between them. The CDR3 reads CATSRDRQGGTEAFF. The CDR3 DNA reads TGTGCCACCAGCAGAGATCGGCAGGGAGGAACTGAAGCTTTCTTT.

The chain uses TRBV18 and TRBJ2-7; tentatively, D is TRBD1 (6 bases). The CDR3 sequence is 14 residues long. Germline CDR1 reads KGHSH; CDR2 reads LQKENI. V lost 4 bases and J lost 5, with 15 bases in between. The CDR3 DNA is TGTGCCAGCTCACGAATATCAGGGGTTCACGAGCAGTACTTC. Encoded protein: CASSRISGVHEQYF.

This rearrangement joins TRBV7-9 to TRBJ2-1; 7 bases are shared with TRBD1. From germline, CDR1 is SEHNR and CDR2 FQNEAQ (reference sequence). CDR3 size: 14 residues. V shed 5 bases and J 8 bases; nucleotides not matched to a gene: 9. In DNA, the CDR3 is TGTGCCAGCAGCCGGGACAGCAGGATCGATGAGCAGTTCTTC. Protein product: CASSRDSRIDEQFF.

The sample holds a few counts of this clone. The V and J genes are TRBV7-9 and TRBJ2-4, with D tentatively TRBD1 (5 bases). Per germline, CDR1 SEHNR and CDR2 FQNEAQ (reference sequence). The CDR3 runs 13 residues. Trimming took 5 bases from V and 9 from J, leaving 14 bases between them. The CDR3 region has the DNA TGTGCCAGCAGCCCACCAGGGTCTACCATTCAGTACTTC. The encoded protein is CASSPPGSTIQYF.

The V gene is TRBV6-5, the J gene TRBJ1-5; D gene ambiguous. Germline assignment: CDR1 MNHEY and CDR2 SVGAGI. The CDR3 runs 15 residues. The germline V and J ends were trimmed by 6 bases and 6 bases, with 18 bases remaining between them. CDR3 sequence reads: CASRARGDLGQPQHF. The DNA of the CDR3 is TGTGCCAGCAGAGCCCGCGGTGATTTGGGTCAGCCCCAGCATTTT.

V gene TRBV5-6 combines with J gene TRBJ1-2, with a weak D call TRBD1 (5 bases). The V gene lost 3 bases and the J gene lost 1 base, with 16 bases spanning the gap. The CDR3 loop spans 16 amino acids. CDR1 and CDR2 from the germline V gene are SGHDT and YYEEEE. For the CDR3, the DNA is TGTGCCAGCAGCTCCACTACCCGACAGTTTAACTATGGCTACACCTTC. Amino acid sequence: CASSSTTRQFNYGYTF.

This clone was counted between two and nine times. The J gene is TRBJ2-1, the V gene TRBV2; 7 bases agree with TRBD1. V dropped 3 bases and J dropped 2; count of bases not matched to a gene: 1. This CDR3 has 14 amino acids. Germline loops: CDR1 SNHLY, CDR2 FYNNEI. Written as DNA, the CDR3 is TGTGCCAGCAGTGAGCAGGGGGCCTACAATGAGCAGTTCTTC. It is translated as CASSEQGAYNEQFF.

The chain recombines TRBV28 with TRBJ1-6; 7 bases align to TRBD1. V lost 7 bases and J lost 5; bases outside the gene matches: 8. The CDR3 is made up of 15 amino acids. Germline V gene lookup returns CDR1 MDHEN and CDR2 SYDVKM. Here the CDR3 DNA reads TGTGCCAGCAAAAAATTAGACAGGGATAATTCACCCCTCCACTTT. Protein sequence: CASKKLDRDNSPLHF.

J is TRBJ1-1 and V is TRBV13; 7 positions match TRBD1. Trimming removed 5 bases from V and 4 bases from J; junction bases left unmatched: 22. The V gene's germline CDR1 is PRHDT and CDR2 FYEKMQ (reference sequence). CDR3 size: 19 residues. CDR3 bases: TGTGCCAGCAGCCCTCCCCCAATCACCCGACAGGGAAAGGGCACTGAAGCTTTCTTT. Translation gives CASSPPPITRQGKGTEAFF.

The V gene is TRBV3-1 (or the pseudogene TRBV3-2), the J gene TRBJ1-1; weak D call: TRBD1 (5 bases). V was trimmed by 6 bases and J by 7 bases, leaving 12 bases between them. From germline, CDR1 is LGHDT and CDR2 YNNKEL (reference sequence). The CDR3 has 12 amino acids. The CDR3 loop reads CASRQEQGEAFF. CDR3 DNA: TGTGCCAGCAGGCAGGAGCAGGGTGAAGCTTTCTTT.

The chain recombines TRBV5-4 with TRBJ1-2; TRBD1 matches at 7 bases. CDR3 length: 13 amino acids. CDR1 is SGHNT, CDR2 YYREEE, per germline (reference sequence). J was trimmed by 4 bases and V by 3 bases; bases with no gene match: 3. The CDR3 loop reads CASSSNRGYGYTF. In DNA form, the CDR3 reads TGTGCCAGCAGCTCAAACAGGGGCTATGGCTACACCTTC.

The chain carries TRBV12-3 or TRBV12-4 and TRBJ1-6; D unresolved. The CDR3 totals 12 residues. The ends were cut back, 3 bases at V and 8 bases at J, with 5 bases in the middle. CDR3 loop: CASSLEYSPLHF. As DNA, the CDR3 is TGTGCCAGCAGTTTGGAGTATTCACCCCTCCACTTT.

This sequence joins TRBV4-1 and TRBJ1-4, with D maybe TRBD1 (5 bases). The germline gives CDR1 MGHRA, CDR2 YSYEKL. V shed 4 bases and J shed 7 bases, with 19 bases lying between them. This CDR3 region has 16 residues. CDR3 nucleotide sequence: TGCGCCAGCAGCCCCCGAAGGACTCCCGGGGGTGAAAAACTGTTTTTT. Translating gives CASSPRRTPGGEKLFF.

The chain joins TRBV7-9 to TRBJ2-2, with 10 bases that match TRBD1. This CDR3 region has 16 residues. Germline lookup yields CDR1 SEHNR and CDR2 FQNEAQ (reference sequence). Germline trimming cut 5 bases from V and 6 bases from J; bases unmatched to any gene: 9. CDR3 region: CASSRLRDRGAGELFF. The DNA of the CDR3 is TGTGCCAGCAGCCGGTTGAGGGACAGGGGCGCCGGGGAGCTGTTTTTT. Drawing the rest from reference TRBV7-9 and TRBJ2-2, the complete variable domain is DTGVSQNPRHKITKRGQNVTFRCDPISEHNRLYWYRQTLGQGPEFLTYFQNEAQLEKSRLLSDRFSAERPKGSFSTLEIQRTEQGDSAMYLCASSRLRDRGAGELFFGEGSRLTVL.

The gene calls are TRBV7-9 and TRBJ2-2, with D possibly matching TRBD2 (6 bases). Germline V lookup: CDR1 SEHNR, CDR2 FQNEAQ (reference sequence). Trimming left V 5 bases short and J 5 bases short, with 15 bases between. The CDR3 spans 15 residues. CDR3 in DNA: TGTGCCAGCAGCGAAAGGAGGGGCCGGACCGGGGAGCTGTTTTTT. This encodes CASSERRGRTGELFF. The variable domain in full, with the rest retrieved from reference TRBV7-9 and TRBJ2-2, is DTGVSQNPRHKITKRGQNVTFRCDPISEHNRLYWYRQTLGQGPEFLTYFQNEAQLEKSRLLSDRFSAERPKGSFSTLEIQRTEQGDSAMYLCASSERRGRTGELFFGEGSRLTVL.